Each of the 25 T cell receptor beta chains below was sequenced from the same sample in a study of immune cell composition in non-small cell lung cancer. The normal lung sample lay at least 3 cm, and maximally far, from the tumour. Sequenced by immunoSEQ multiplex PCR; TCRdb stores in-frame clones only, minus some. The data contain under 4,500 clones, about 70% of them singletons. Sequenced input: non-adjacent lung tissue. Receptors were obtained from a human donor with non-small cell lung cancer.

The chain employs TRBV5-1 and TRBJ2-3, with a tentative D call TRBD1 (6 bases). Germline V lookup: CDR1 SGHRS, CDR2 YFSETQ. This CDR3 is 14 amino acids long. V was cut by 4 bases and J by 1 base, with 10 bases left in between. CDR3: CASSTGKGTDTQYF. The DNA of the CDR3 is TGCGCCAGCAGCACAGGGAAGGGCACAGATACGCAGTATTTT.

The chain joins TRBV2 to TRBJ2-7; a possible D gene is TRBD2 (6 bases). CDR1 and CDR2 (germline): SNHLY, FYNNEI. V was clipped by 1 base and J by 0 bases, with 19 bases between them. The CDR3 extends over 18 amino acids. The CDR3, as DNA: TGTGCCAGCAGTGAAGATATCCCCGGACTATTCCGCTCCTACGAGCAGTACTTC. Its protein is CASSEDIPGLFRSYEQYF.

This sequence joins TRBV25-1 and TRBJ1-6, with D perhaps TRBD1 (6 bases). Deletions cut 8 bases from V and 8 bases from J, with 16 bases between. CDR3 length: 14 amino acids. Germline V lookup: CDR1 MGHDK, CDR2 SYGVNS. The CDR3 loop is CASQLQGTYSPLHF. The CDR3 nucleotides read TGTGCCAGCCAGTTACAGGGAACCTATTCACCCCTCCACTTT.

This rearrangement joins TRBV7-9 to TRBJ2-3; 14 nucleotides match TRBD2. Germline loops: CDR1 SEHNR, CDR2 FQNEAQ (reference sequence). Trimming removed 4 bases from V and 1 base from J; junction bases left unmatched: 1. There are 16 residues in the CDR3. The CDR3 DNA is TGTGCCAGCAGCTGGACTAGCGGGGGGTGCACAGATACGCAGTATTTT. Its translation: CASSWTSGGCTDTQYF.

This clone has just a few counts. The chain links TRBV19 to TRBJ1-2; tentatively, D is TRBD1 (6 bases). V lost 7 bases to trimming and J lost 7 bases, with 19 bases between them. The CDR3 sequence is 14 residues long. Looked up from germline, CDR1 is LNHDA and CDR2 is SQIVND (reference sequence). The CDR3 spells CASNPQGPISGYTF. The CDR3 DNA is TGTGCCAGTAACCCACAGGGTCCGATTAGTGGCTACACCTTC.

The CDR3 bases are TGTGCCATCAGTGAGTTGCAGGGCAACACCGGGGAGCTGTTTTTT. Its protein product is CAISELQGNTGELFF. V and J are TRBV10-3 and TRBJ2-2; D might be TRBD1 (5 bases). CDR1 ENHRY and CDR2 SYGVKD come from the germline V gene. The V gene lost 1 base and the J gene lost 2 bases, with 8 bases spanning the gap. This CDR3 spans 15 amino acids.

The chain recombines TRBV7-9 with TRBJ2-3, with D possibly matching TRBD2 (6 bases). The germline V and J ends were trimmed by 4 bases and 7 bases, with 21 bases remaining between them. CDR1 is SEHNR, CDR2 FQNEAQ, per germline (reference sequence). This CDR3 has 16 amino acids. CDR3 sequence: CASSSPQAGLGHTQYF. The CDR3 nucleotides are TGTGCCAGCAGCTCCCCCCAAGCGGGCTTGGGTCATACGCAGTATTTT.

Worth noting for this clone: This specimen includes other DNA sequences encoding the same CDR3. J is TRBJ2-3 and V is TRBV19, with D perhaps TRBD1 (5 bases). The length of the CDR3 is 12 residues. The germline CDR1 and CDR2 sequences are LNHDA and SQIVND (reference sequence). Trimming took 9 bases from V and 2 from J, leaving 9 bases between them. CDR3 sequence reads: CASSRDTDTQYF. The CDR3 DNA is TGTGCCAGCAGCAGGGACACAGATACGCAGTATTTT. The full variable domain, with the rest looked up from reference TRBV19 and TRBJ2-3, is DGGITQSPKYLFRKEGQNVTLSCEQNLNHDAMYWYRQDPGQGLRLIYYSQIVNDFQKGDIAEGYSVSREKKESFPLTVTSAQKNPTAFYLCASSRDTDTQYFGPGTRLTVL.

The chain couples TRBV2 to TRBJ2-5; tentatively, D is TRBD1 (6 bases). V was trimmed by 6 bases and J by 3 bases, leaving 11 bases between them. The CDR3 is 13 residues long. The germline gives CDR1 SNHLY, CDR2 FYNNEI. CDR3 sequence reads: CASRRDTKETQYF. The DNA of the CDR3 is TGTGCCAGCAGGAGGGACACCAAAGAGACCCAGTACTTC. Full variable domain (remainder filled in from reference TRBV2 and TRBJ2-5): EPEVTQTPSHQVTQMGQEVILRCVPISNHLYFYWYRQILGQKVEFLVSFYNNEISEKSEIFDDQFSVERPDGSNFTLKIRSTKLEDSAMYFCASRRDTKETQYFGPGTRLLVL.

CDR3 loop: CASSIDRGYTEAFF. CDR3 nucleotide sequence: TGTGCCAGTAGTATAGATCGGGGTTACACTGAAGCTTTCTTT. The chain links TRBV19 to TRBJ1-1; unclear D gene. CDR1 is LNHDA, CDR2 SQIVND, per germline (reference sequence). The CDR3 length is 14 residues. V was cut by 0 bases and J by 3 bases, with 8 bases left in between.

The V call is TRBV7-9, the J call TRBJ2-2, with D unresolved. Germline values: CDR1 SEHNR, CDR2 FQNEAQ (reference sequence). CDR3 length: 14 residues. V shed 2 bases and J shed 3 bases, with 7 bases lying between them. The CDR3 DNA follows: TGTGCCAGCAGCTTAAGAGTTGACACCGGGGAGCTGTTTTTT. Protein: CASSLRVDTGELFF.

The chain recombines TRBV19 with TRBJ2-2, with TRBD2 identical over 7 bases. CDR1 LNHDA and CDR2 SQIVND come from the germline V gene (reference sequence). The CDR3 has 15 residues. J was trimmed by 5 bases and V by 4 bases; bases with no gene match: 7. CDR3 nucleotides: TGTGCCAGTAGTACCGGGGACTATTCTACCGGGGAGCTGTTTTTT. Its translation: CASSTGDYSTGELFF.

This sequence joins TRBV2 and TRBJ2-1; a weak D match, TRBD1 (6 bases). Trimming cost V 11 bases and J 9 bases, with 20 bases left between them. The CDR3 covers 13 residues. Germline assignment: CDR1 SNHLY and CDR2 FYNNEI. The CDR3 sequence: CASDYRDGVEQFF. CDR3 nucleotide sequence: TGTGCCTCTGACTACAGGGATGGGGTTGAGCAGTTCTTC.

This chain joins TRBV7-9 and TRBJ2-7, with D unclear. Germline lookup yields CDR1 SEHNR and CDR2 FQNEAQ (reference sequence). V was clipped by 4 bases and J by 5 bases, with 24 bases between them. The CDR3 is 17 residues long. The CDR3 nucleotides are TGTGCCAGCAGCTCCGACCGCCTAATGAGTAACGAGGACGAGCAGTACTTC. This gives the protein CASSSDRLMSNEDEQYF.

This clone was recorded only once. The V gene is TRBV14, the J gene TRBJ1-6; D remains ambiguous. CDR3 size: 15 residues. Deletions cut 7 bases from V and 0 bases from J, with 10 bases between. Germline assignment: CDR1 SGHDN and CDR2 FVKESK. In nucleotides, the CDR3 is TGTGCCAGCACAGGTGTAAGCTCCTATAATTCACCCCTCCACTTT. It is translated as CASTGVSSYNSPLHF.

The chain is built from TRBV15 and TRBJ1-2, with 7 bases that match TRBD1. This CDR3 is built from 15 residues. Germline V CDR1 and CDR2: LNHNV, YYDKDF (reference sequence). The V gene end was trimmed by 0 bases and the J gene end by 3 bases; junction bases not matched to a gene: 4. CDR3 DNA: TGTGCCACCAGCAGAGAAAAACAGGGGTACTATGGCTACACCTTC. Its translation is CATSREKQGYYGYTF.

This clone was picked up one time. This sequence joins TRBV5-1 and TRBJ1-3, with 8 bases lining up with TRBD1. Germline CDR1 reads SGHRS; CDR2 reads YFSETQ. V dropped 4 bases and J dropped 0; count of bases not matched to a gene: 3. The CDR3 covers 15 residues. As DNA, the CDR3 is TGCGCCAGCAGCGCGGACAGGGCCTCTGGAAACACCATATATTTT. Translation gives CASSADRASGNTIYF.

This rearrangement joins TRBV5-1 to TRBJ1-1; weak D call: TRBD1 (6 bases). Germline V gene data show CDR1 as SGHRS and CDR2 as YFSETQ. The ends were cut back, 7 bases at V and 6 bases at J, with 16 bases in the middle. The CDR3 is made up of 13 amino acids. The CDR3 DNA reads TGCGCCAGCGTCCGCAGTGAGGGGGCTGAAGCTTTCTTT. Translating it yields CASVRSEGAEAFF. Together with reference TRBV5-1 and TRBJ1-1, the CDR3 gives the full variable domain: KAGVTQTPRYLIKTRGQQVTLSCSPISGHRSVSWYQQTPGQGLQFLFEYFSETQRNKGNFPGRFSGRQFSNSRSEMNVSTLELGDSALYLCASVRSEGAEAFFGQGTRLTVV.

This sequence joins TRBV16 and TRBJ2-7; the D gene is possibly TRBD2 (6 bases). The CDR3 has 12 residues. Germline V gene lookup returns CDR1 KGHSY and CDR2 FQNENV. Trimming removed 2 bases at V and 7 bases at J, with 9 bases between. CDR3 amino acids: CASSQGGSEQYF. The CDR3 nucleotides read TGTGCCAGCAGCCAAGGGGGGAGTGAGCAGTACTTC.

The V call is TRBV10-2, the J call TRBJ2-7, with 8 nucleotides matching TRBD1. CDR1 is WSHSY, CDR2 SAAADI, per germline. The CDR3 is 14 residues long. Trimming at V came to 2 bases and at J to 5 bases, leaving 5 bases not matched to a gene. Here the CDR3 reads CASSERTGLNEQYF. As DNA, the CDR3 is TGCGCCAGCAGTGAGCGGACAGGGTTGAACGAGCAGTACTTC.

The V and J genes are TRBV11-3 and TRBJ2-2; no firm D call. The V and J ends lost 5 bases and 6 bases respectively, with 7 bases between them. Germline CDR1 reads SGHNT; CDR2 reads YENEEA. CDR3 size: 12 residues. CDR3 residues: CASSPRAGELFF. The CDR3 DNA sequence: TGTGCCAGCAGCCCCCGCGCCGGGGAGCTGTTTTTT.

This chain joins TRBV27 and TRBJ2-1; 15 bases map to TRBD2. The germline gives CDR1 MNHEY, CDR2 SMNVEV (reference sequence). J was trimmed by 4 bases and V by 5 bases; bases with no gene match: 15. The CDR3 runs to 20 residues. CDR3 protein: CASSRKGLAGGGSNYNEQFF. The CDR3 DNA follows: TGTGCCAGCAGTCGAAAGGGACTAGCGGGGGGCGGGAGTAATTACAATGAGCAGTTCTTC.

The V and J genes are TRBV6-5 and TRBJ1-1, with 8 positions matching TRBD1. This CDR3 spans 14 amino acids. The trim removed 6 bases at V and 5 bases at J, leaving 8 bases unmatched. Per the germline V gene, CDR1 is MNHEY and CDR2 is SVGAGI. The CDR3 is CASRSQGAGTEAFF. CDR3 DNA: TGTGCCAGCAGATCTCAGGGGGCGGGGACTGAAGCTTTCTTT.

This clone occurred a few times. This chain connects TRBV5-4 to TRBJ1-1, with unresolved D. V lost 0 bases to trimming and J lost 2 bases, with 5 bases between them. The CDR3 consists of 13 residues. From germline, CDR1 is SGHNT and CDR2 YYREEE (reference sequence). The CDR3 DNA reads TGTGCCAGCAGCTTGGTCTCTAACACTGAAGCTTTCTTT. Amino acids: CASSLVSNTEAFF.

The chain combines TRBV4-1 with TRBJ1-2, with a weak D call TRBD1 (5 bases). V dropped 0 bases and J dropped 4 bases, with 12 bases sitting between them. This CDR3 is built from 15 residues. The germline V gene has CDR1 MGHRA and CDR2 YSYEKL. This CDR3 reads CASSQDKQVAYGYTF. Here the CDR3 DNA reads TGCGCCAGCAGCCAAGATAAACAGGTGGCCTATGGCTACACCTTC.